This T cell receptor (beta chain) was found in a study of blood T cell repertoires in COVID-19. Background on the study: Resolution of symptoms, clearance, or two negative PCRs was present in recovered Cohort 3 donors.

Grouping used clinical history reported by participants in a survey and questionnaire. Trimming cost V 0 bases and J 0 bases, with 9 bases left between them. The CDR3 runs to 16 residues. Germline CDR1 reads LGHDT; CDR2 reads YNNKEL (reference sequence). In the original processing: Nucleated cell number was recorded as an estimate derived from reference gene primer amplification. Sequenced by immunoSEQ multiplex PCR; TCRdb stores in-frame clones only, minus some. Clone size and V and J calls were adopted from that table, with D and trimming inferred from the DNA. The sample has under 150,000 clones, about 80% seen once.

The sequenced material came from PBMCs or T cells enriched from blood (not recorded which). This clonotype originated in a man aged 50 to 59 in a cohort exposed to, infected with or recovered from COVID-19 (not recorded which). The V gene is TRBV3-1 (or the pseudogene TRBV3-2), the J gene TRBJ2-1; D might be TRBD2 (5 bases). CDR3 region: CASSQDASGSYNEQFF. CDR3 nucleotides: TGTGCCAGCAGCCAAGACGCCAGCGGCTCCTACAATGAGCAGTTCTTC.